This TCR beta chain came from a study of T cells in Graves' hyperthyroidism and ophthalmopathy. Amplification targeted TCR beta CDR3 regions from RNA transcripts. Initially, a first-round RT-PCR of the TCR CDR3 employed the HTBI primer set. TCRdb reprocessed the multiplex PCR reads via MiXCR and lists one record per CDR3 protein. This sample has about 200,000 distinct CDR3 sequences; around 16% occur once, and the top ten carry over 35%. This clonotype was observed at least ten times. The CDR3 spans 10 residues. The V end was cut by 6 bases, the J end by 6 bases, with 6 bases between. The germline gives CDR1 DFQATT, CDR2 SNEGSKA (reference sequence).

The chain employs TRBV20-1 and TRBJ2-1, with D perhaps TRBD2 (5 bases). The TCR sequence derives from a man aged 35 to 55 with Graves' hyperthyroidism. Sequencing was done on a sample of blood. The CDR3 region has the DNA TGCAGTGCCGGGGTCAATGAGCAGTTCTTC. It codes for CSAGVNEQFF.